This T cell receptor (beta chain) appears in the sequencing data of a study of human T cells and chemical hapten exposure. Germline V gives CDR1 MDHEN, CDR2 SYDVKM. The V end lost 4 bases, the J end lost 7 bases, and 17 bases lay between the germline ends. This CDR3 spans 15 amino acids. The library tagged individual cDNA molecules with unique molecular identifiers. Original handling: The median was roughly 91,000 TCRs per sample, ranging roughly 23,224 to 750,000. TCRdb fed the RACE reads into MiXCR, producing one record per CDR3 protein. For this entry, the V and J calls and clone size follow TCRdb and not the study's own pipeline. Here the sample spans some 93,000 distinct CDR3 sequences, 8.5% to 9% being singletons. Time point here: healthy volunteer bleed at 2 weeks. Whole blood that had not been fractionated was the source of extracted total RNA.

The chain joins TRBV28 to TRBJ1-5, with D perhaps TRBD1 (5 bases). Sequenced: whole blood. The TCR comes from a female donor in good health. Some clones in this sample may be carry-over from other donors' samples. The CDR3 here is CASSSPGRSGQPQHF. The DNA for the CDR3 is TGTGCCAGCAGTTCCCCAGGGCGCTCGGGGCAGCCCCAGCATTTT.